The 5 T cell receptor beta chains given below trace back to one sample, sequenced in a study of blood T cell repertoires in COVID-19. TCRdb's copy holds only in-frame clones and misses some; the assay was immunoSEQ multiplex PCR. The sample consists of 650,000 to 800,000 clones, 85% to 90% of them appearing once. Sequences were obtained from peripheral blood. The origin of the receptors is a woman aged 18 to 35 with acute or convalescent COVID-19.

This clone was counted a single time. The chain has TRBV9 and TRBJ2-7; tentative D call: TRBD1 (5 bases). CDR3 length: 13 residues. The V gene lost 5 bases and the J gene lost 5 bases, with 14 bases spanning the gap. From germline, CDR1 is SGDLS and CDR2 YYNGEE. The CDR3 reads CASSRGADDEQYF. The CDR3 nucleotides read TGTGCCAGCAGTAGGGGTGCGGACGACGAGCAGTACTTC.

This clone was recorded only once. The J gene is TRBJ2-1, the V gene TRBV6-2 or TRBV6-3, with TRBD2 matching 7 bases. V shed 5 bases and J 9 bases; nucleotides not matched to a gene: 10. CDR1 and CDR2 from the germline V gene are MNHEY and SVGEGT. The CDR3 is 14 amino acids. CDR3 loop: CASSPDPPGGEQFF. CDR3 in DNA: TGTGCCAGCAGTCCGGACCCCCCGGGGGGTGAGCAGTTCTTC.

J is TRBJ1-2 and V is TRBV9; 10 nucleotides match TRBD1. The CDR3 loop spans 16 amino acids. The J segment lost 8 bases and the V segment lost 5 bases, leaving 15 bases of the junction unmatched. CDR1 and CDR2 from the germline V gene are SGDLS and YYNGEE. CDR3 nucleotides: TGTGCCAGCAGGGAGGCCCCGGGACAGGGGAAACGGGGCTACACCTTC. It specifies CASREAPGQGKRGYTF.

CDR3 DNA: TGTGCCAGCAGTGAAGCGGCCTACAGGGGCGAGAACACCGGGGAGCTGTTTTTT. This encodes CASSEAAYRGENTGELFF. The chain is built from TRBV6-1 and TRBJ2-2; 7 bases are shared with TRBD1. Germline values: CDR1 MNHNS, CDR2 SASEGT. The CDR3 spans 18 residues. V shed 0 bases and J 1 base; nucleotides not matched to a gene: 8.

This clone was detected only once. V and J are TRBV1 and TRBJ2-7; TRBD2 is the table's D call and was not checked against the DNA. TRBV1 is a recognized pseudogene. CDR3 length: 16 residues. The CDR3 nucleotides are TGCACCAGCAGCCAACGTAGCGGGGGAACACCCTACGAGCAGTACTTC. It specifies CTSSQRSGGTPYEQYF.